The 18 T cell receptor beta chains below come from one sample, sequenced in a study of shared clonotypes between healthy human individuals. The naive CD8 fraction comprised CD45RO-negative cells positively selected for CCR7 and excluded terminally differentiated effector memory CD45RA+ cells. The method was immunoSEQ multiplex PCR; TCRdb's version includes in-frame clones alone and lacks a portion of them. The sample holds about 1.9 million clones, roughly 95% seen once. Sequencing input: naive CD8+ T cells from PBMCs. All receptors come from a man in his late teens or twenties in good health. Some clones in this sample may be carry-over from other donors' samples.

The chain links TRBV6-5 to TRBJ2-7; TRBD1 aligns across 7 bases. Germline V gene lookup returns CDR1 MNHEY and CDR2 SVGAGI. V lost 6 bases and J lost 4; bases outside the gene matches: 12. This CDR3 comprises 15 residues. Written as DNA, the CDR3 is TGTGCCAGCAGATCCCGGACAGGCGGCCTTTACGAGCAGTACTTC. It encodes CASRSRTGGLYEQYF.

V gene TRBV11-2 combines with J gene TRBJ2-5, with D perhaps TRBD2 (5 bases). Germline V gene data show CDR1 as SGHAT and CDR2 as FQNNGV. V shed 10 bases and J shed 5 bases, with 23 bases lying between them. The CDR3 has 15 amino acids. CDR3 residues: CATESGVSGVETQYF. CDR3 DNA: TGTGCCACCGAGTCGGGCGTCTCCGGGGTGGAGACCCAGTACTTC.

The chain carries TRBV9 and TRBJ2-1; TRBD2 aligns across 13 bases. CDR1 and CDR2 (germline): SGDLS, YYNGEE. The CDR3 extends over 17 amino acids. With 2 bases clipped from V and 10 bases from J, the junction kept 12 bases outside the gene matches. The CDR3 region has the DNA TGTGCCAGCAGCGTCCGACTAGCGGGAGGTACGATCGAAGAGCAGTTCTTC. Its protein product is CASSVRLAGGTIEEQFF.

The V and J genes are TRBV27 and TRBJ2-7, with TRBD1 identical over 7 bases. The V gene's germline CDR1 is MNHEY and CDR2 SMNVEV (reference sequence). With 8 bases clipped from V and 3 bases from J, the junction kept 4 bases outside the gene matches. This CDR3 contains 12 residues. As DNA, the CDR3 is TGTGCCAGCCGGGACAGAAACTACGAGCAGTACTTC. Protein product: CASRDRNYEQYF.

The CDR3 region has the DNA TGTGCCAGCAGCTCCGACAGGGGATATGGCTACACCTTC. The encoded protein is CASSSDRGYGYTF. V gene TRBV7-2 combines with J gene TRBJ1-2, with TRBD1 matching over 8 bases. Germline V gives CDR1 SGHTA, CDR2 FQGNSA. The CDR3 totals 13 residues. Unmatched junction bases numbered 3, after V lost 4 bases and J lost 5 bases. The complete variable domain, with remaining parts taken from reference TRBV7-2 and TRBJ1-2, reads GAGVSQSPSNKVTEKGKDVELRCDPISGHTALYWYRQSLGQGLEFLIYFQGNSAPDKSGLPSDRFSAERTGGSVSTLTIQRTQQEDSAVYLCASSSDRGYGYTFGSGTRLTVV.

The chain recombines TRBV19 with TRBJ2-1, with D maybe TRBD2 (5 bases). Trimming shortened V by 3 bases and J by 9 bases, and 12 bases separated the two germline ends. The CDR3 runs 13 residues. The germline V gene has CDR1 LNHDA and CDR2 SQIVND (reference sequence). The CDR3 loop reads CASSMDPGIEQFF. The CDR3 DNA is TGTGCCAGTAGTATGGACCCGGGGATTGAGCAGTTCTTC.

CDR3 coding DNA: TGTGCCAGTAGTCCCCTAGGGGTAAGGGGAACCGGGGAGCTGTTTTTT. Amino acid sequence: CASSPLGVRGTGELFF. The chain recombines TRBV19 with TRBJ2-2, with D possibly being TRBD1 (5 bases). The V and J ends lost 5 bases and 5 bases respectively, with 18 bases between them. The CDR3 runs 16 residues. Germline-derived CDR1 and CDR2 are LNHDA and SQIVND (reference sequence).

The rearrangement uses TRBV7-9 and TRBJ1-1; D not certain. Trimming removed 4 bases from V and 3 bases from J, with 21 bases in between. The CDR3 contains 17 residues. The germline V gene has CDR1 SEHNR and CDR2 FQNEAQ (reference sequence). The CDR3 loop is CASSSSDRRVADTEAFF. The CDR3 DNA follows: TGTGCCAGCAGCTCCTCCGACCGGCGGGTGGCGGACACTGAAGCTTTCTTT.

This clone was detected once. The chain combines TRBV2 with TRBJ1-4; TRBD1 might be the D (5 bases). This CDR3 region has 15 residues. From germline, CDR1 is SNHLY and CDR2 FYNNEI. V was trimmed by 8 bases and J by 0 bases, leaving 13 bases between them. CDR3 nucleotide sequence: TGTGCCAGCGTGAGGACACATTCAACTAATGAAAAACTGTTTTTT. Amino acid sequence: CASVRTHSTNEKLFF.

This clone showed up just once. Written as DNA, the CDR3 is TGTGCCAGCAGTTATTTGGGGGGCCCCTACGAGCAGTACTTC. This translates into CASSYLGGPYEQYF. The rearrangement uses TRBV5-4 and TRBJ2-7; D assignment may be TRBD1 or TRBD2 (6 bases each). Per germline, CDR1 SGHNT and CDR2 YYREEE (reference sequence). Trimming pared 5 bases from V and 2 bases from J, leaving 14 bases between. This CDR3 comprises 14 residues.

For the CDR3, the DNA is TGCGCCAGCAGCCAAATGTGGCAGGGACTCTCCTACGAGCAGTACTTC. Translated, it gives CASSQMWQGLSYEQYF. The J gene is TRBJ2-7, the V gene TRBV4-3; TRBD2 is a possible D gene (6 bases). Germline CDR1 and CDR2: LGHNA and YSLEER. The CDR3 is 16 amino acids. The ends were cut back, 2 bases at V and 0 bases at J, with 14 bases in the middle.

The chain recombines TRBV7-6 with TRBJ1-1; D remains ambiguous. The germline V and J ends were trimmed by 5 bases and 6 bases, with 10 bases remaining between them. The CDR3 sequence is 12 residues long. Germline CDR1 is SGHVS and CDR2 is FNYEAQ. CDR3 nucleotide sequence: TGTGCCAGCAGCCCTTTGACCTCTGAAGCTTTCTTT. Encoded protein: CASSPLTSEAFF.

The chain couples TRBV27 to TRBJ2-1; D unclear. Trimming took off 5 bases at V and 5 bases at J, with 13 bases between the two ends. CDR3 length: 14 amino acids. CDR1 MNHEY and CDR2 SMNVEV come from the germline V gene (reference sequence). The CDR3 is CASSPERPNNEQFF. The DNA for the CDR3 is TGTGCCAGCAGTCCCGAGAGGCCTAACAATGAGCAGTTCTTC.

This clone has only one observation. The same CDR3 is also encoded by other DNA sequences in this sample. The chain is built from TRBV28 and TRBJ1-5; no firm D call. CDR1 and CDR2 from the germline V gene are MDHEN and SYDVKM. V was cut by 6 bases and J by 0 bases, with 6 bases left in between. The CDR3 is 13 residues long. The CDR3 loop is CASSLNSNQPQHF. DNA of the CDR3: TGTGCCAGCAGCCTAAATAGCAATCAGCCCCAGCATTTT.

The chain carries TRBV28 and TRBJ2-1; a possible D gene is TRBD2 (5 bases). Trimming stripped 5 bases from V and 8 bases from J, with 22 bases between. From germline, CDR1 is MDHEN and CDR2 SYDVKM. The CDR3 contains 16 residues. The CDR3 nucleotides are TGTGCCAGCAGTCCCCCCCCCTGGAGGACTTTGGATGAGCAGTTCTTC. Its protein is CASSPPPWRTLDEQFF.

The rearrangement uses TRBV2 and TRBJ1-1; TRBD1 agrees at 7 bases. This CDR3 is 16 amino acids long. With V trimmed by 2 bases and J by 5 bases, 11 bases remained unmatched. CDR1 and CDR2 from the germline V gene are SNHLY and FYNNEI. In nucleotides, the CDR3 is TGTGCCAGCAGTGAACGGCGTAAGGGGGCGGAGACTGAAGCTTTCTTT. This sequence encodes CASSERRKGAETEAFF. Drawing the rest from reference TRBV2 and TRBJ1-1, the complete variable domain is EPEVTQTPSHQVTQMGQEVILRCVPISNHLYFYWYRQILGQKVEFLVSFYNNEISEKSEIFDDQFSVERPDGSNFTLKIRSTKLEDSAMYFCASSERRKGAETEAFFGQGTRLTVV.

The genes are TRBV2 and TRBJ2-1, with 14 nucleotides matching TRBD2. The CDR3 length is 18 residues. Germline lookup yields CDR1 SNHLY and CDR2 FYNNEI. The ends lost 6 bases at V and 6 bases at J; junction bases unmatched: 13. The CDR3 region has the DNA TGTGCCAGCAGCGAGTTAGTGGGACTAGCGGGAGAGGGCAATGAGCAGTTCTTC. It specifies CASSELVGLAGEGNEQFF.

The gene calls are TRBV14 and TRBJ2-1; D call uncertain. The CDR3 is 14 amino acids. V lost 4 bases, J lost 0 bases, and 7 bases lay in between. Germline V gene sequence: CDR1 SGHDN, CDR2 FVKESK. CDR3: CASSPRSSYNEQFF. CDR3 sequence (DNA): TGTGCCAGCAGCCCCAGGAGCTCCTACAATGAGCAGTTCTTC.